In its sample, the clone carrying this TCR beta chain was seen many times. The antigen is not known. The read terminates 3 residues before the CDR3 end, so the remaining end is supplied by the germline J gene. This sample is drawn from a study of T cell clonality in common variable immunodeficiency. CVID and control samples used equivalent genomic DNA input. Data came from immunoSEQ multiplex PCR; TCRdb stores just in-frame clones and leaves some out. This sample has 80,000 or so clones, each found more than once. Notes on the study in general: Common variable immunodeficiency TCR beta sequences reportedly had fewer deletions and N-nucleotide insertions.

Germline V gene sequence: CDR1 SGHDN, CDR2 FVKESK. The CDR3 is made up of 15 amino acids. V trimming: 2 bases; J trimming: 7 bases; junction bases outside the gene matches: 7. Sequencing input: peripheral blood mononuclear cells. This chain links TRBV14 with TRBJ1-2; TRBD1 matches at 10 bases. This clonotype originated in a person aged 18-70 years in good health. CDR3 DNA, as far as it was read: TGTGCCAGCAGCCAATTACCGGGACAGGGGCTTGGC. It specifies CASSQLPGQGLG. The CDR3 reads in full as CASSQLPGQGLGYTF.